Below are 5 T cell receptor beta chains sequenced from a single sample in a study of glioma-infiltrating T cells. Amplification of TCR alpha and beta CDR3 regions from RNA used iRepertoire nested multiplex PCR. TCRdb itself ran the multiplex PCR reads through MiXCR, one entry per CDR3 protein. In the table there are roughly 190,000 distinct CDR3 sequences, 32% of which are singletons. Sequencing input: glioma tissue, nonneoplastic brain tissue, or PBMCs (not recorded which). Receptor source: a human donor with low-grade glioma or glioblastoma, undergoing nonglioma brain surgery, or in good health (not recorded which).

This clonotype appeared many times. The chain joins TRBV3-1 to TRBJ1-5; no firm D call. V lost 4 bases and J lost 11, with 18 bases in between. From germline, CDR1 is LGHDT and CDR2 YNNKEL (reference sequence). The CDR3 spans 14 residues. The CDR3 sequence is CASSPTSDLSAQHF. CDR3 coding DNA: TGTGCCAGCAGCCCCACGTCCGATCTTTCGGCCCAGCATTTT.

V usage is TRBV7-2 and J usage is TRBJ2-3, with 11 bases identical to TRBD1. CDR3 length: 17 amino acids. The V segment lost 5 bases and the J segment 5 bases; nucleotides outside the gene matches: 12. Germline V gene lookup returns CDR1 SGHTA and CDR2 FQGNSA. The CDR3 loop is CASSPDTDRGRKDTQYF. The DNA for the CDR3 is TGTGCCAGCAGCCCAGACACGGACAGGGGGCGTAAAGATACGCAGTATTTT. The variable domain in full, with the rest retrieved from reference TRBV7-2 and TRBJ2-3, is GAGVSQSPSNKVTEKGKDVELRCDPISGHTALYWYRQSLGQGLEFLIYFQGNSAPDKSGLPSDRFSAERTGGSVSTLTIQRTQQEDSAVYLCASSPDTDRGRKDTQYFGPGTRLTVL.

Notes on this clonotype: A much larger clone differs by one base, so this may be a read error. V gene TRBV3-1 combines with J gene TRBJ1-5, with D unclear. The germline V gene has CDR1 LGHDT and CDR2 YNNKEL (reference sequence). The CDR3 has 15 amino acids. CDR3: CASSQDLMPDQPLHF. CDR3 nucleotide sequence: TGTGCCAGCAGCCAAGATCTCATGCCGGATCAGCCCCTGCATTTT.

This chain connects TRBV27 to TRBJ2-2; D is unresolved. Per germline, CDR1 MNHEY and CDR2 SMNVEV (reference sequence). The V end lost 6 bases, the J end lost 1 base, and 9 bases lay between the germline ends. CDR3 length: 14 residues. As DNA, the CDR3 is TGTGCCAGCAGCTACGGCCGGAACACCGGGGAGCTGTTTTTT. It is translated as CASSYGRNTGELFF.

This clonotype occurred many times. V gene TRBV6-1 combines with J gene TRBJ2-1, with D maybe TRBD1 (6 bases). V lost 4 bases to trimming and J lost 5 bases, with 12 bases between them. The CDR3 sequence is 14 residues long. Germline V lookup: CDR1 MNHNS, CDR2 SASEGT. The CDR3: CASSAHRVNNEQFF. The DNA of the CDR3 is TGTGCCAGCAGTGCTCACAGGGTGAACAATGAGCAGTTCTTC.